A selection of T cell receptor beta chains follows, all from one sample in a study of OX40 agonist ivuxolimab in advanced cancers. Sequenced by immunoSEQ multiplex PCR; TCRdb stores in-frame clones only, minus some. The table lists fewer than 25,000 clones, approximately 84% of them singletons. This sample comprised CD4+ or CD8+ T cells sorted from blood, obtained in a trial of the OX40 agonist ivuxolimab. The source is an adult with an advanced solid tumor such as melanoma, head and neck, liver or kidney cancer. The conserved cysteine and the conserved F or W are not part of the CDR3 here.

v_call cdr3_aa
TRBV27 ASSLLFPGGSSYEQY
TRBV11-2 ASSPWAAGVGANYGYT
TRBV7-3 ASSWLAGVGNEQF
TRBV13 ASSLANPYEQY
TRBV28 ASSSPFGGGTDTQY
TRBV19 ASSIDYGTGTEAF
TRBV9 ASSVTTGPIVPADTQY
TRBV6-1 ASSEARGAVGNQPQH
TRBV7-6 ASSPEASGTGGYEQY
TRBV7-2 ASSRQRGPLTDTQY
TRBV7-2 ASSLRGGNQPQH
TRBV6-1 ASSFPGQNYEQY
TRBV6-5 ASSIAYSGNTIY
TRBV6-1 ASRGGASRGTEAF
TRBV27 ASSKIPSGGLSSTDTQY
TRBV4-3 ASSLGTGSNEKLF
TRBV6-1 ASIEGHEGSYEQY
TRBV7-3 ASSPTPAQAQY
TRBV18 ASSPWGNTADTQY
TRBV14 ASSQAGVGGTPLH
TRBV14 ASSQILGAEAF
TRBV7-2 ASSSTGITEAF
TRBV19 ASSIVGGNTGELF